Sample share makes the clone carrying this T cell receptor (beta chain) medium-sized. Its antigen is currently unknown. The data stem from a study of circulating CD8 cells and anti-PD-1 response in melanoma. Study observations and caveats: Diversity ranked highest in DNEG and lowest in TIGIT subsets. Patients included both untreated and previously treated individuals.

TCR libraries were prepared from approximately 15 ng of total RNA with the QIAseq Immune Repertoire TCR panel. TCRdb itself ran the reads through MiXCR, one entry per CDR3 protein. The data show about 600 distinct CDR3 sequences, roughly a tenth seen once. This CDR3 contains 13 residues. CDR1 is KGHDR and CDR2 is SFDVKD in the germline V gene. V lost 0 bases to trimming and J lost 6 bases, with 4 bases between them. Live CD3+CD8+TCRalphabeta+ cells were sorted into four subsets by PD-1 and/or TIGIT. The chain carries TRBV24-1 and TRBJ2-2; no firm D call. The source of this sequence is a human donor with melanoma. Sample: CD8+ T cells from PBMCs, taken at baseline or after one month of anti-PD-1 therapy (not recorded which). In DNA, the CDR3 is TGTGCCACCAGTGATTTGTCGGCCGGGGAGCTGTTTTTT. Translated: CATSDLSAGELFF.